These 14 T cell receptor beta chains came from one sample sequenced in a study of T cells in Graves' hyperthyroidism and ophthalmopathy. Template material for amplifying TCR beta CDR3 regions consisted of RNA transcripts. Carried out on the TCR CDR3, a first-round RT-PCR used the HTBI primer set. TCRdb called the multiplex PCR reads again in MiXCR, with one record for every CDR3 protein. The sample yields approximately 410,000 distinct CDR3 sequences, approximately 13% seen once. The sequenced sample was blood. Receptors originate from a woman between 18 and 30 years old with Graves' hyperthyroidism.

There are many counts of this clonotype. V and J are TRBV2 and TRBJ2-3, with 7 nucleotides matching TRBD1. The ends lost 3 bases at V and 1 base at J; junction bases unmatched: 4. Germline CDR1 is SNHLY and CDR2 is FYNNEI. The length of the CDR3 is 15 residues. DNA of the CDR3: TGTGCCAGCAGTGACTACACAGGGGGCACAGATACGCAGTATTTT. Translation: CASSDYTGGTDTQYF.

This clonotype was counted ten times or more. V gene TRBV7-8 combines with J gene TRBJ2-3; 12 positions agree with TRBD2. Germline lookup yields CDR1 SGHVS and CDR2 FQNEAQ. J gave up 4 bases and V 4 bases, and 6 bases lay outside the gene matches. The CDR3 is 16 residues long. As DNA, the CDR3 is TGTGCCAGCAGCTCGCGACTAGCGGGAGCCTCAGATACGCAGTATTTT. Translation: CASSSRLAGASDTQYF.

This clonotype has at least ten counts. This chain connects TRBV28 to TRBJ1-2; tentatively, D is TRBD1 (5 bases). The CDR3 has 15 amino acids. Germline values: CDR1 MDHEN, CDR2 SYDVKM. The V gene lost 2 bases and the J gene lost 4 bases, with 14 bases spanning the gap. CDR3: CASSLSSGHLYGYTF. Written as DNA, the CDR3 is TGTGCCAGCAGTTTAAGTTCAGGGCACCTCTATGGCTACACCTTC.

J is TRBJ2-3 and V is TRBV6-5; D might be TRBD2 (5 bases). The CDR3 runs to 17 residues. V was shortened by 0 bases and J by 0 bases, with 13 bases between the two germline ends. Germline values: CDR1 MNHEY, CDR2 SVGAGI. CDR3 residues: CASSYSGERASTDTQYF. DNA of the CDR3: TGTGCCAGCAGTTACTCGGGCGAGAGGGCCAGCACAGATACGCAGTATTTT.

The J gene is TRBJ2-5, the V gene TRBV28; D could derive from TRBD1 or TRBD2 (5 bases each). The CDR3 spans 12 residues. Trimming removed 5 bases at V and 13 bases at J, with 17 bases between. Germline assignment: CDR1 MDHEN and CDR2 SYDVKM. In DNA form, the CDR3 reads TGTGCCAGCAGTCGGGACCGTATACATTGGTACTTC. Translation: CASSRDRIHWYF.

This clonotype has ten or more counts. The chain employs TRBV6-1 and TRBJ1-5; 8 bases are a match to TRBD1. The CDR3 is made up of 14 amino acids. Germline V gene data show CDR1 as MNHNS and CDR2 as SASEGT. With 10 bases clipped from V and 5 bases from J, the junction kept 10 bases outside the gene matches. The CDR3 spells CATVDRDSYQPQHF. CDR3 in DNA: TGTGCCACCGTGGACAGGGACAGTTATCAGCCCCAGCATTTT.

This clonotype was seen many times. V usage is TRBV11-1 and J usage is TRBJ2-2; D gene uncertain. The CDR3 length is 16 residues. V lost 5 bases and J 4 bases, leaving 17 bases between the germline ends. Germline CDR1 is SGHAT and CDR2 is FQDESV (reference sequence). CDR3 in amino acids: CASSPVVTLSTGELFF. The CDR3 DNA reads as TGTGCCAGCAGCCCGGTAGTAACCCTGAGCACCGGGGAGCTGTTTTTT.

As regards this clonotype: At one end, the junction sequence differs from germline, possibly due to a read error. The V and J genes are TRBV27 and TRBJ2-2, with 9 positions matching TRBD1. The germline CDR1 and CDR2 sequences are MNHEY and SMNVEV (reference sequence). CDR3 length: 17 residues. The CDR3 DNA sequence: TGTGCCGGCAGTTTAGGTTACAGGACAGGGGCCCTTGGGGAGCTGTTTTTT. Protein: CAGSLGYRTGALGELFF.

This clonotype was detected ten times or more. The chain combines TRBV20-1 with TRBJ2-3; TRBD2 matches 7 bases. The length of the CDR3 is 14 residues. After removal of 6 bases from V and 3 bases from J, the junction contained 9 bases not matched to a gene. Germline V gene sequence: CDR1 DFQATT, CDR2 SNEGSKA (reference sequence). This chain's CDR3 is CSAPPAGSTDTQYF. CDR3 DNA: TGCAGTGCCCCCCCAGCGGGATCTACAGATACGCAGTATTTT.

This clonotype was seen more than once but under ten times. The CDR3 region is CASSQETGAGVDEQYF. In DNA, the CDR3 is TGTGCCAGCAGCCAAGAGACCGGGGCAGGGGTGGACGAGCAGTACTTC. The chain combines TRBV3-1 with TRBJ2-7; D perhaps matches TRBD1 (6 bases). V was clipped by 0 bases and J by 5 bases, with 17 bases between them. From germline, CDR1 is LGHDT and CDR2 YNNKEL (reference sequence). The CDR3 totals 16 residues.

This clonotype was found many times. The rearrangement uses TRBV5-1 and TRBJ2-5, with 8 bases that match TRBD2. After removal of 0 bases from V and 4 bases from J, the junction contained 5 bases not matched to a gene. This CDR3 is 15 amino acids long. Germline V gene lookup returns CDR1 SGHRS and CDR2 YFSETQ. DNA of the CDR3: TGCGCCAGCAGCTTGGGACAGGCGGGAGGAGAGACCCAGTACTTC. It codes for CASSLGQAGGETQYF.

This clonotype was observed a handful of times. One junction end does not reproduce the germline sequence, and a read error may be involved. CDR3: CASSLGRTGDYGYAF. For the CDR3, the DNA is TGTGCCAGCAGCTTAGGCCGGACAGGGGACTATGGCTACGCCTTC. The V call is TRBV7-2, the J call TRBJ1-2; 9 bases agree with TRBD1. CDR3 length: 15 amino acids. The germline V gene has CDR1 SGHTA and CDR2 FQGNSA.

J is TRBJ2-2 and V is TRBV3-1, with D perhaps being TRBD1 or TRBD2 (5 bases each). Per germline, CDR1 LGHDT and CDR2 YNNKEL (reference sequence). Trimming removed 5 bases from V and 2 bases from J, with 9 bases in between. The CDR3 is made up of 14 amino acids. In nucleotides, the CDR3 is TGTGCCAGCAGCATGGGACCCAACACCGGGGAGCTGTTTTTT. Translating gives CASSMGPNTGELFF.

The V gene is TRBV5-6, the J gene TRBJ1-5; TRBD1 might be the D (5 bases). The CDR3 has 16 residues. In germline, CDR1 is SGHDT, CDR2 YYEEEE. V was pared by 4 bases and J by 0 bases, with 14 bases between. The CDR3 DNA follows: TGTGCCAGCAGCCCTGGGGCTGGGAATAGCAATCAGCCCCAGCATTTT. Its translation is CASSPGAGNSNQPQHF.